The rows below give T cell receptor beta chains drawn from one sample of a study of T cells in Graves' hyperthyroidism and ophthalmopathy. TCRdb analysed the multiplex PCR reads with MiXCR anew, one entry per CDR3 protein. Of some 250,000 distinct CDR3 sequences listed, more than 14% are singletons. Material for sequencing was blood. These receptors all come from a woman aged 40 to 50 with Graves' hyperthyroidism that later progressed to Graves' ophthalmopathy. The CDR3 runs from the conserved cysteine through the conserved F or W. The D gene is left open where the match is weak. Part of the rows lack a size; the others show once, few, many or a class for expanded clones.

j_call clone_size v_call d_call cdr3_aa cdr3_nt
TRBJ1-1 many TRBV18 - CASSHKGRKNTEAFF TGTGCCAGCTCACACAAGGGACGGAAGAACACTGAAGCTTTCTTT
TRBJ2-1 many TRBV2 - CASRRASYNEQFF TGTGCCAGCAGGCGGGCCTCCTACAATGAGCAGTTCTTC
TRBJ2-2 many TRBV19 TRBD2 CASSILAGTGELFF TGTGCCAGTAGTATCTTAGCGGGGACCGGGGAGCTGTTTTTT
TRBJ2-3 many TRBV11-2 - CASSRIHGSVGDTQYF TGTGCCAGCAGCCGAATCCACGGCAGCGTGGGCGATACGCAGTATTTT
TRBJ2-1 - TRBV18 - CASSLKPTFKGSYNEQFF TGTGCCAGCTCACTGAAACCCACGTTTAAGGGGTCCTACAATGAGCAGTTCTTC
TRBJ2-3 - TRBV9 - CASSVDPQFGTQYF TGTGCCAGCAGCGTAGACCCCCAATTTGGTACGCAGTATTTT
TRBJ1-1 many TRBV27 - CASSFRGGEAITEAFF TGTGCCAGCAGTTTTAGGGGAGGCGAAGCGATCACTGAAGCTTTCTTT
TRBJ1-2 many TRBV28 TRBD1 CASSLGQGAFSYGYTF TGTGCCAGCAGCCTGGGACAGGGGGCTTTCAGCTATGGCTACACCTTC
TRBJ2-2 few TRBV12-3/TRBV12-4 - CASSFWLVGGELFF TGTGCCAGCAGTTTTTGGCTAGTCGGCGGGGAGCTGTTTTTT
TRBJ2-7 - TRBV7-9 - CASQGGSSYEQYF TGTGCCAGCCAGGGGGGTAGCTCCTACGAGCAGTACTTC
TRBJ1-5 few TRBV7-9 - CASSSSGSFFNQPQHF TGTGCCAGCAGCTCCTCGGGGAGTTTCTTCAATCAGCCCCAGCATTTT
TRBJ1-3 once TRBV2 TRBD1 CASTPQGGGNTIYF TGTGCCAGCACCCCACAGGGGGGTGGAAACACCATATATTTT
TRBJ2-7 many TRBV20-1 - CSARDGLHEQYF TGCAGTGCTAGAGACGGCCTCCACGAGCAGTACTTC
TRBJ1-4 once TRBV27 - CASSARGKLFF TGTGCCAGCAGTGCCAGGGGAAAACTGTTTTTT
TRBJ1-3 - TRBV12-3/TRBV12-4 - CASSFRVELCSGNTIYF TGTGCCAGCAGTTTTAGGGTGGAATTGTGTTCTGGTAACACCATATATTTT
TRBJ2-7 many TRBV12-3/TRBV12-4 TRBD1 CASSRQGYEQYF TGTGCCAGCAGTCGACAGGGCTACGAGCAGTACTTC
TRBJ2-1 many TRBV2 TRBD2 CASRGTSGNEQFF TGTGCCAGCAGAGGGACTAGCGGCAATGAGCAGTTCTTC
TRBJ2-3 many TRBV6-1 TRBD2 CASTVAGGTDTQYF TGTGCCAGCACCGTCGCGGGAGGCACAGATACGCAGTATTTT
TRBJ1-1 - TRBV5-1 - CASSLTATEAFF TGCGCCAGCAGCTTGACAGCCACTGAAGCTTTCTTT
TRBJ1-1 many TRBV2 TRBD1 CASSLLTGRRRAFF TGTGCCAGCAGCCTACTGACAGGGCGGCGGCGGGCTTTCTTT
TRBJ1-3 few TRBV7-9 - CASSLQGEMGNTIYF TGTGCCAGCAGCCTCCAAGGGGAGATGGGAAACACCATATATTTT
TRBJ2-1 few TRBV19 - CASSMGLANEQFF TGTGCCAGTAGTATGGGACTGGCCAATGAGCAGTTCTTC
TRBJ2-1 many TRBV5-1 TRBD2 CASSRTSGPFNEQFF TGCGCCAGCAGCCGGACTAGCGGACCATTCAATGAGCAGTTCTTC
TRBJ1-5 many TRBV6-8 - CASSFLGQPQHF TGTGCCAGCAGTTTCCTCGGGCAGCCCCAGCATTTT
TRBJ2-7 many TRBV28 TRBD2 CASSLKGLAGLNEQYF TGTGCCAGCAGTTTAAAGGGATTAGCGGGTCTCAACGAGCAGTACTTC
TRBJ2-7 many TRBV19 TRBD2 CASSILPGLAGNEQYF TGTGCCAGTAGTATATTGCCGGGACTAGCGGGAAACGAGCAGTACTTC
TRBJ2-1 - TRBV19 - CASTPTANNEQFF TGTGCCAGTACCCCGACAGCCAACAATGAGCAGTTCTTC
TRBJ2-1 many TRBV12-3/TRBV12-4 - CASSPKREWDNEQFF TGTGCCAGCAGCCCTAAACGGGAGTGGGACAATGAGCAGTTCTTC
TRBJ1-1 many TRBV28 - CASTPYGFTEAFF TGTGCCAGCACCCCATATGGGTTCACTGAAGCTTTCTTT
TRBJ2-1 - TRBV28 - CASSIGGASGLNEQFF TGTGCCAGCAGTATTGGGGGGGCTAGCGGTCTCAATGAGCAGTTCTTC
TRBJ2-1 many TRBV5-1 - CASSLSGGANEQFF TGCGCCAGCAGCTTGAGCGGAGGGGCCAATGAGCAGTTCTTC
TRBJ1-3 - TRBV12-3/TRBV12-4 - CASSLPRGGRVNTIYF TGTGCCAGCAGTCTCCCCCGCGGCGGGCGGGTAAACACCATATATTTT
TRBJ1-4 - TRBV27 TRBD1 CASSQPGTGIREKLFF TGTGCCAGCAGTCAACCCGGGACAGGGATTCGGGAAAAACTGTTTTTT
TRBJ2-1 many TRBV18 - CASSPTADFYNEQFF TGTGCCAGCTCACCAACAGCGGACTTCTACAATGAGCAGTTCTTC
TRBJ2-3 many TRBV6-1 TRBD2 CASSPLAGVDTQYF TGTGCCAGCAGTCCCCTAGCGGGAGTGGATACGCAGTATTTT
TRBJ2-7 - TRBV29-1 - CSVGPGPDLYEQYF TGCAGCGTTGGTCCGGGACCGGATCTCTACGAGCAGTACTTC
TRBJ2-7 many TRBV11-2 TRBD2 CASSSLRTSGRGASYEQYF TGTGCCAGCAGCTCCCTGAGGACTAGCGGGAGAGGGGCGTCCTACGAGCAGTACTTC
TRBJ2-6 many TRBV11-2 TRBD1 CASSLRLWDSSGANVLTF TGTGCCAGCAGCTTAAGGCTTTGGGACAGCTCTGGGGCCAACGTCCTGACTTTC
TRBJ2-3 many TRBV7-3 - CASSPRGGSTDTQYF TGTGCCAGCAGCCCAAGGGGGGGAAGCACAGATACGCAGTATTTT
TRBJ1-2 many TRBV27 - CASRTTAGGYTF TGTGCCAGCAGAACGACGGCGGGAGGCTACACCTTC
TRBJ1-6 many TRBV13 - CASSLGGGSSYNSPLHF TGTGCCAGCAGCTTAGGAGGAGGTAGCTCCTATAATTCACCCCTCCACTTT
TRBJ1-2 many TRBV28 TRBD1 CASSTTGTGGGMGYTF TGTGCCAGCAGTACTACCGGGACAGGGGGCGGTATGGGCTACACCTTC
TRBJ2-1 - TRBV7-9 - CASSLGSRPWQFF TGTGCCAGCAGCTTAGGTTCGAGGCCGTGGCAGTTCTTC
TRBJ2-3 many TRBV13 TRBD2 CASSLGSPFGGRTTDTQYF TGTGCCAGCAGCTTAGGGTCCCCTTTTGGCGGGAGGACGACAGATACGCAGTATTTT
TRBJ1-2 many TRBV27 - CASRRGATGYGYTF TGTGCCAGCCGACGGGGGGCGACGGGCTATGGCTACACCTTC
TRBJ2-7 - TRBV11-2 - CASTLGGGAHEQYF TGTGCCAGCACTCTGGGAGGAGGGGCCCACGAGCAGTACTTC
TRBJ1-2 few TRBV28 - CVSAASLYGYTF TGTGTCTCGGCGGCTAGTCTTTATGGCTACACCTTC
TRBJ1-6 many TRBV12-3/TRBV12-4 - CASSLGGSYNSPLHF TGTGCCAGCAGTTTGGGGGGCTCCTATAATTCACCCCTCCACTTT
TRBJ2-6 few TRBV5-1 - CASSPAISGANVLTF TGCGCCAGCAGCCCCGCCATCTCTGGGGCCAACGTCCTGACTTTC
TRBJ2-7 - TRBV29-1 - CSVEDGADLYEQYF TGCAGCGTTGAAGACGGGGCTGACCTTTACGAGCAGTACTTC
TRBJ2-7 - TRBV6-5 - CASSYLPGRDYEQYF TGTGCCAGCAGTTACTTACCGGGACGTGACTACGAGCAGTACTTC
TRBJ2-5 many TRBV5-6 TRBD1 CASSRLGTAVETQYF TGTGCCAGCAGCCGTCTAGGGACAGCGGTAGAGACCCAGTACTTC
TRBJ2-1 many TRBV28 - CASSLPIASSYNEQFF TGTGCCAGCAGTTTACCCATTGCCAGCTCCTACAATGAGCAGTTCTTC
TRBJ2-3 once TRBV27 TRBD1 CASSRRTGVGTDTQYF TGTGCCAGCAGTAGAAGGACAGGGGTGGGCACAGATACGCAGTATTTT
TRBJ2-7 many TRBV5-1 - CASSLAPGYDISYEQYF TGCGCCAGCAGCTTGGCTCCAGGCTACGACATTTCCTACGAGCAGTACTTC
TRBJ2-1 few TRBV9 TRBD2 CASSVSSGRTNEQFF TGTGCCAGCAGCGTATCTAGCGGGAGGACCAATGAGCAGTTCTTC
TRBJ1-1 many TRBV5-1 - CASSRSDRNTEAFF TGCGCCAGCAGCAGATCGGACAGGAACACTGAAGCTTTCTTT
TRBJ1-3 many TRBV6-1 - CASRPTHSSGNTIYF TGTGCCAGCAGACCCACCCATAGCTCTGGAAACACCATATATTTT
TRBJ2-2 few TRBV28 - CASSPGRGTGELFF TGTGCCAGCAGCCCCGGGAGAGGCACCGGGGAGCTGTTTTTT
TRBJ2-7 many TRBV6-1 - CASSSTANSYEQYF TGTGCCAGCAGCTCGACAGCAAACTCCTACGAGCAGTACTTC